This T cell receptor (beta chain) was identified during a study of cytomegalovirus exposure and HLA in healthy donors. Findings and caveats of the study: The authors enumerated over 150 TCR beta chains as linked to cytomegalovirus.

The germline V gene encodes CDR1 SGDLS and CDR2 YYNGEE. The CDR3 totals 14 residues. The V gene end was trimmed by 4 bases and the J gene end by 9 bases; junction bases not matched to a gene: 7. Data came from immunoSEQ multiplex PCR; TCRdb stores just in-frame clones and leaves some out. The data hold 160,000 or so clones, with approximately 87% observed a single time. Comment on this clone: Antigen specificity is unknown.

The chain links TRBV9 to TRBJ2-1, with 10 bases lining up with TRBD1. Sequencing input: PBMCs. This sequence originates from a woman aged 25 to 39 in good health and CMV-seronegative. This CDR3 is CASSLGTGAGEQFF. The DNA for the CDR3 is TGTGCCAGCAGCCTCGGGACAGGGGCGGGTGAGCAGTTCTTC. Looking up the rest from reference TRBV9 and TRBJ2-1 gives the full variable domain: DSGVTQTPKHLITATGQRVTLRCSPRSGDLSVYWYQQSLDQGLQFLIQYYNGEERAKGNILERFSAQQFPDLHSELNLSSLELGDSALYFCASSLGTGAGEQFFGPGTRLTVL.